One and the same sample provided the 6 T cell receptor beta chains below, sequenced in a study of cytomegalovirus exposure and HLA in healthy donors. PCR employed 60 Vbeta and 13 Jbeta primers. Repertoires were generated with immunoSEQ multiplex PCR, while TCRdb's copy carries only in-frame clones and drops some. Of approximately 200,000 clones in the sample, more than 60% were seen once. Specimen: PBMCs. Receptors originate from a girl aged 2-9 years in good health and CMV-seronegative.

The chain joins TRBV12-5 to TRBJ2-7, with 8 bases identical to TRBD2. CDR1 and CDR2 from the germline V gene are LGHNT and FRNRAP. Losses at the gene ends were 3 bases for V and 7 bases for J; bases not matched to a gene: 2. The CDR3 is 12 residues long. For the CDR3, the DNA is TGTGCTAGTGGTTTCTCGGGGGGGGAGCAGTACTTC. Residues: CASGFSGGEQYF.

V usage is TRBV4-1 and J usage is TRBJ2-7; 16 bases match TRBD2. Trimming at V came to 4 bases and at J to 4 bases, leaving 13 bases not matched to a gene. In germline, CDR1 is MGHRA, CDR2 YSYEKL. This CDR3 has 19 amino acids. This chain's CDR3 is CASSRLLGTSGGARYEQYF. CDR3 DNA: TGCGCCAGCAGCCGGTTGCTCGGGACTAGCGGGGGGGCGAGGTACGAGCAGTACTTC.

The chain has TRBV5-4 and TRBJ2-7; 12 bases are shared with TRBD2. The germline CDR1 and CDR2 sequences are SGHNT and YYREEE (reference sequence). The CDR3 has 18 residues. With V trimmed by 4 bases and J by 5 bases, 16 bases remained unmatched. Here the CDR3 reads CASSPAGPTSGGSHEQYF. DNA for the CDR3: TGTGCCAGCAGCCCGGCGGGACCTACTAGCGGGGGGTCCCACGAGCAGTACTTC.

The chain carries TRBV5-4 and TRBJ2-7; TRBD2 aligns across 9 bases. V gave up 4 bases and J gave up 6 bases; unmatched junction bases: 5. The CDR3 runs to 13 residues. The V gene's germline CDR1 is SGHNT and CDR2 YYREEE (reference sequence). The CDR3 protein is CASSNSGLAEQYF. Here the CDR3 DNA reads TGTGCCAGCAGCAACTCGGGACTAGCCGAGCAGTACTTC.

The CDR3 sequence: CASSEKRGGTDTQYF. The DNA for the CDR3 is TGCGCCAGCAGTGAGAAGCGGGGGGGCACAGATACGCAGTATTTT. V is TRBV10-1 and J is TRBJ2-3; 9 nucleotides line up with TRBD2. J gave up 1 base and V 2 bases, and 1 base lay outside the gene matches. The CDR3 spans 15 residues. Germline assignment: CDR1 WNHNN and CDR2 SYGVQD (reference sequence).

The V gene is TRBV14, the J gene TRBJ1-6, with no clear D. Germline CDR1 and CDR2: SGHDN and FVKESK. Deletions cut 1 base from V and 16 bases from J, with 11 bases between. The CDR3 has 12 residues. DNA of the CDR3: TGTGCCAGCAGCCAAGCGCGTGCGGGGCTCCACTTT. It translates to CASSQARAGLHF.